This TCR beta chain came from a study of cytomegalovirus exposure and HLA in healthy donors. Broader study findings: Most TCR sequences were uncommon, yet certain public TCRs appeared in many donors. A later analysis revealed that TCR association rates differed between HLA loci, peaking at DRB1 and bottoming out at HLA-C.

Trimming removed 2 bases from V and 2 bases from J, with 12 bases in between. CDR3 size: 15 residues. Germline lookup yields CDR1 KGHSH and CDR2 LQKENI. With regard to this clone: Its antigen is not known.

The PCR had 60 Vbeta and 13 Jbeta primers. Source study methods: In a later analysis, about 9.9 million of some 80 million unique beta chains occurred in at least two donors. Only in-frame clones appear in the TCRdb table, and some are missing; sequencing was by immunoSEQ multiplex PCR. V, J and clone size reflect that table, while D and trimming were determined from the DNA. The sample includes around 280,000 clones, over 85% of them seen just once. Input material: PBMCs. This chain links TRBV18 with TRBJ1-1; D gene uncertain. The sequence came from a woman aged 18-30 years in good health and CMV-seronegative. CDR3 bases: TGTGCCAGCTCACCAAATCCGACACCTAACACTGAAGCTTTCTTT. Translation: CASSPNPTPNTEAFF.